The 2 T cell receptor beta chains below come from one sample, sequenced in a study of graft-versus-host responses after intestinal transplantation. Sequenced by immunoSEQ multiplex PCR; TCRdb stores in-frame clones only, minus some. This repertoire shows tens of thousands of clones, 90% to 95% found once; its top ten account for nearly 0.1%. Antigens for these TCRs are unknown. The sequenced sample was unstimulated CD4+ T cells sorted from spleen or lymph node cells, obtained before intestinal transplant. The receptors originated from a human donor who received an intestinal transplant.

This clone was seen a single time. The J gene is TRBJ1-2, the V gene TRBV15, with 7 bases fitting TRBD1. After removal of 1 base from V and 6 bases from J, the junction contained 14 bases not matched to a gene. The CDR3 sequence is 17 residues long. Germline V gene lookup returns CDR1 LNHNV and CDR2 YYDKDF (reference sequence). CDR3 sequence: CATSRARLQGILDGYTF. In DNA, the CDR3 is TGTGCCACCAGCAGAGCCCGCCTACAGGGGATTCTGGATGGCTACACCTTC.

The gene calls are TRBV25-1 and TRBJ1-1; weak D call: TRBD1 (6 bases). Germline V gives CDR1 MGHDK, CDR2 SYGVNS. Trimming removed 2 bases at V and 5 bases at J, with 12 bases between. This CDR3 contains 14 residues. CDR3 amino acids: CASSEIRGGTEAFF. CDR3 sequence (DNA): TGTGCCAGCAGTGAAATACGAGGGGGAACTGAAGCTTTCTTT.